The 9 T cell receptor beta chains in this list originate from one sample, sequenced in a study of shared clonotypes between healthy human individuals. Clones were sequenced by immunoSEQ multiplex PCR, and TCRdb holds only the in-frame ones, with some missing. The sample has 2.3 million or so clones, just over 90% seen once. The sample taken for sequencing was naive CD4+ T cells from PBMCs. Subset defined: CD45RA+ positively selected. The receptors originated from a young man in good health. Some clones in this sample may be carry-over from other donors' samples.

Turning to this clone: Other DNA sequences in this sample translate to the same CDR3. The chain is built from TRBV28 and TRBJ2-3; 8 bases line up with TRBD1. Germline CDR1 reads MDHEN; CDR2 reads SYDVKM. V lost 6 bases, J lost 1 base, and 6 bases stayed unmatched. The CDR3 is made up of 15 amino acids. The CDR3 sequence is CASSPPGQGTDTQYF. CDR3 coding DNA: TGTGCCAGCAGCCCACCGGGACAGGGCACAGATACGCAGTATTTT. The whole variable domain, filled in from reference TRBV28 and TRBJ2-3, reads DVKVTQSSRYLVKRTGEKVFLECVQDMDHENMFWYRQDPGLGLRLIYFSYDVKMKEKGDIPEGYSVSREKKERFSLILESASTNQTSMYLCASSPPGQGTDTQYFGPGTRLTVL.

This clone showed up just a few times. The CDR3 spells CASLTGQGRGTEAFF. The CDR3 nucleotides read TGTGCCAGCCTAACAGGGCAGGGGAGAGGGACTGAAGCTTTCTTT. V and J are TRBV6-5 and TRBJ1-1, with D possibly being TRBD1 (6 bases). This CDR3 has 15 residues. Germline values: CDR1 MNHEY, CDR2 SVGAGI. Trimming left V 8 bases short and J 5 bases short, with 21 bases between.

This clone was observed once. The rearrangement uses TRBV21-1 and TRBJ1-5. TRBV21-1 is described as a pseudogene. This CDR3 is 18 amino acids long. The CDR3 spells CASSKEGPHLAGNQPQHF. The CDR3 DNA sequence: TGTGCCAGCAGCAAAGAGGGCCCCCACTTGGCTGGCAATCAGCCCCAGCATTTT.

The chain has TRBV4-3 and TRBJ2-7; TRBD1 matches 8 bases. J lost 7 bases, V lost 0 bases, and 8 bases had no gene match. CDR1 LGHNA and CDR2 YSLEER come from the germline V gene. The CDR3 length is 15 residues. The CDR3 nucleotides read TGCGCCAGCAGCCAAGATAGGCAGGGGGCCAAAGAGCAGTACTTC. It specifies CASSQDRQGAKEQYF.

Concerning this clone: Within the sample, other DNA sequences also encode this same CDR3. V gene TRBV6-5 combines with J gene TRBJ1-3; D call uncertain. With 3 bases removed from V and 0 bases from J, the gap between germline ends came to 6 bases. In germline, CDR1 is MNHEY, CDR2 SVGAGI. CDR3 length equals 14 residues. The CDR3 is CASSYGLSGNTIYF. DNA of the CDR3: TGTGCCAGCAGTTATGGGCTCTCTGGAAACACCATATATTTT.

As regards this clone: Distinct nucleotide sequences in the sample also encode this CDR3. V usage is TRBV6-1 and J usage is TRBJ2-3, with D unclear. This CDR3 spans 15 amino acids. Germline V CDR1 and CDR2: MNHNS, SASEGT. V was clipped by 6 bases and J by 1 base, with 14 bases between them. The chain's CDR3 is CASSSGGLGTDTQYF. DNA for the CDR3: TGTGCCAGCAGCTCAGGTGGGTTGGGCACAGATACGCAGTATTTT.

This rearrangement joins TRBV7-3 to TRBJ2-2; 7 positions match TRBD2. Germline CDR1 reads SGHTA; CDR2 reads FQGTGA. V lost 3 bases, J lost 6 bases, and 7 bases stayed unmatched. The CDR3 runs 15 residues. CDR3 in amino acids: CASSFTGTTAGELFF. Written as DNA, the CDR3 is TGTGCCAGCAGCTTCACCGGGACTACCGCCGGGGAGCTGTTTTTT.

The V gene is TRBV6-5, the J gene TRBJ1-2; tentatively, D is TRBD1 (5 bases). The CDR3 spans 14 residues. With 2 bases removed from V and 4 bases from J, the gap between germline ends came to 11 bases. Per germline, CDR1 MNHEY and CDR2 SVGAGI. The CDR3, as DNA: TGTGCCAGCAGTTACGAGGGACCGCGCTATGGCTACACCTTC. Encoded protein: CASSYEGPRYGYTF.

This clone occurred once. The chain couples TRBV9 to TRBJ1-2, with D perhaps matching TRBD1 (6 bases). The CDR3 runs 14 residues. Germline V lookup: CDR1 SGDLS, CDR2 YYNGEE. Trimming stripped 3 bases from V and 6 bases from J, with 15 bases between. The CDR3 sequence is CASSDPGGSHGYTF. The CDR3 coding sequence is TGTGCCAGCAGCGACCCGGGGGGCTCTCATGGCTACACCTTC.